These T cell receptor beta chains were read from a single sample in a study of human T cells and chemical hapten exposure. TCRdb analysed the RACE reads with MiXCR anew, one entry per CDR3 protein. The sample lists some 360,000 distinct CDR3 sequences; 5.1% were seen once. This specimen consisted of whole blood, obtained in connection with sensitization to the hapten diphenylcyclopropenone (DPC). Receptors originate from a woman aged 45-65 years with alopecia areata. Some clones in this sample may be carry-over from other donors' samples. Both conserved end residues are part of each CDR3. D genes are given only for firm matches. Size values are once, few and many counts, or a class for expanded clones, and some rows have none.

TRBV6-2/TRBV6-3	TRBJ1-5	NA	NA	TGTGCCAGCAGATATTCGGGGGTAAGCAATCAGCCCCAGCATTTT	CASRYSGVSNQPQHF
TRBV2	TRBJ2-1	TRBD1	many	TGTGCCAGCAGTCGGACAGGGGCCTACAATGAGCAGTTCTTC	CASSRTGAYNEQFF
TRBV29-1	TRBJ1-2	TRBD1	NA	TGCAGCGACCGGGACAGGGCAAACTATGGCTACACCTTC	CSDRDRANYGYTF
TRBV3-1	TRBJ1-1	NA	NA	TGTGCCAGCAGCCAAGTACAACGGTATGGAGAAGCTTTCTTT	CASSQVQRYGEAFF
TRBV18	TRBJ1-4	NA	few	TGTGCCAGCTCACCGGCGCAGTTTAATGAAAAACTGTTTTTT	CASSPAQFNEKLFF
TRBV11-3	TRBJ2-2	TRBD1	NA	TGTGCCAGCAGCTCACCGGCCAGGGGGCAGGCCGGGGAGCTGTTTTTT	CASSSPARGQAGELFF
TRBV11-2	TRBJ2-5	NA	many	TGTGCCAGCAGTTCCTACCGGGGTACCGAGACCCAGTACTTC	CASSSYRGTETQYF
TRBV20-1	TRBJ2-3	NA	NA	TGCAGTGCTAGTATGGGAGATACGCAGTATTTT	CSASMGDTQYF
TRBV5-1	TRBJ2-2	NA	few	TGCGCCATTCAGGTGGCGAACACCGGGGAGCTGTTTTTT	CAIQVANTGELFF
TRBV12-3/TRBV12-4	TRBJ2-2	NA	few	TGTGCCAGCAAAGATATCGATGTCGGGGAGCTGTTTTTT	CASKDIDVGELFF
TRBV20-1	TRBJ2-2	NA	many	TGCAGTGCTATACCACCGAATGGCGGGGAGCTGTTTTTT	CSAIPPNGGELFF
TRBV28	TRBJ2-1	TRBD2	many	TGTGCCAGCACCCAGTCCCCGGGACTAGGGGTGTTCTTC	CASTQSPGLGVFF
TRBV5-1	TRBJ2-2	NA	NA	TGCGCCAGCAAAGAAGGGTCCTCCCCGAACACCGGGGAGCTGTTTTTT	CASKEGSSPNTGELFF
TRBV9	TRBJ1-2	TRBD1	many	TGTGCCAGCAGCGTAGGGGACAGGGGATATGGCTACACCTTC	CASSVGDRGYGYTF
TRBV12-3/TRBV12-4	TRBJ2-3	TRBD2	many	TGTGCCAGCCAAGCGGGGGGGTTGAATACGCAGTATTTT	CASQAGGLNTQYF
TRBV5-5	TRBJ2-5	NA	many	TGTGCCAGCAGCTTGTCGTGGGGTAACCAAGAGACCCAGTACTTC	CASSLSWGNQETQYF
TRBV4-3	TRBJ1-3	NA	few	TGCGCCAGCAGCCAAGATGGCGTCTCTGGAAACACCATATATTTT	CASSQDGVSGNTIYF
TRBV6-2/TRBV6-3	TRBJ1-1	NA	few	TGTGCCAGCAAAGGTTGGAACACTGAAGCTTTCTTT	CASKGWNTEAFF
TRBV6-5	TRBJ2-1	NA	many	TGTGCCAGCAGTTTTTCGAACCGAATTGAGCAGTTCTTC	CASSFSNRIEQFF
TRBV6-2/TRBV6-3	TRBJ1-5	NA	many	TGTGCCAGCACTGACTTACTAAGCAATCAGCCCCAGCATTTT	CASTDLLSNQPQHF
TRBV4-2	TRBJ2-5	TRBD2	few	TGTGCCAGCAGCCAAGATCGGGAAGCGGGGCGGCGGACCCAGTACTTC	CASSQDREAGRRTQYF
TRBV9	TRBJ2-2	NA	NA	TGTGCCAGCAGCGTACGGACAGAAGGAACCGGGGAGCTGTTTTTT	CASSVRTEGTGELFF
TRBV12-3/TRBV12-4	TRBJ2-1	NA	NA	TGTGCCAGCAGATCCGCCGTTAATGAGCAGTTCTTC	CASRSAVNEQFF
TRBV27	TRBJ2-3	TRBD2	few	TGTGCCAGCACAGGACTAGCGGGGGGTACAGATACGCAGTATTTT	CASTGLAGGTDTQYF
TRBV7-8	TRBJ1-2	NA	many	TGTGCCAGCAGCGCCATCCAGGGGCTGGTCTATGGCTACACCTTC	CASSAIQGLVYGYTF
TRBV29-1	TRBJ1-1	NA	NA	TGCAGCGTTGGCCGTGGCGGTGACACTGAAGCTTTCTTT	CSVGRGGDTEAFF
TRBV20-1	TRBJ1-3	NA	few	TGCAGTGCTAGGCCCCACCCCCCTGGAAACACCATATATTTT	CSARPHPPGNTIYF
TRBV7-2	TRBJ2-3	TRBD2	many	TGTGCCAGCAGCTTACTAGCGGGATTGACGCAGTATTTT	CASSLLAGLTQYF
TRBV4-2	TRBJ2-3	NA	many	TGTGCCAGCAGCCAAGTGGGAGCCCCACCGGATACGCAGTATTTT	CASSQVGAPPDTQYF
TRBV6-5	TRBJ1-1	NA	many	TGTGCCAGCAGTTACTCCATGGGCCAGGGAGCTTTCTTT	CASSYSMGQGAFF
TRBV6-2/TRBV6-3	TRBJ2-1	NA	many	TGTGCCAGCAGTTACTCGGAAAGCAATGAGCAGTTCTTC	CASSYSESNEQFF
TRBV6-2/TRBV6-3	TRBJ2-1	NA	many	TGTGCCAGCAGCCAAGGTCCCGAGCAGTTCTTC	CASSQGPEQFF
TRBV6-2/TRBV6-3	TRBJ2-2	TRBD2	few	TGTGCCAGCAGTTCCCTACGGAGCGGGAGTTCGAGCACCGGGGAGCTGTTTTTT	CASSSLRSGSSSTGELFF
TRBV6-6	TRBJ2-1	TRBD2	many	TGTGCCAGCATCGGACTAGCGGGAGGTGAGCAGTTCTTC	CASIGLAGGEQFF
TRBV12-3/TRBV12-4	TRBJ1-1	NA	many	TGTGCCAGCAGTAAGTCACAGGCTGAAGCTTTCTTT	CASSKSQAEAFF
TRBV28	TRBJ2-1	NA	many	TGTGCCAGCAGTTTTGAGGATGAGCAGTTCTTC	CASSFEDEQFF
TRBV5-4	TRBJ1-1	TRBD1	NA	TGTGCCAGCAGCTTGGCCCCGACAGGGGGGGCTGAAGCTTTCTTT	CASSLAPTGGAEAFF
TRBV5-1	TRBJ2-1	TRBD1	many	TGCGCCAGCAGGGACAGGACAGGTCAAGGGGGGCAGTTCTTC	CASRDRTGQGGQFF
TRBV28	TRBJ1-6	NA	few	TGTGCCAGCATCCCGGGACTTTGGGGTTCACCCCTCCACTTT	CASIPGLWGSPLHF
TRBV7-9	TRBJ2-1	TRBD2	many	TGTGCCAGCAGCTTAAAACTAGCGGCCTACAATGAGCAGTTCTTC	CASSLKLAAYNEQFF
TRBV12-3/TRBV12-4	TRBJ2-3	TRBD2	NA	TGTGCCAGCAGTTTAAAAGCCCTAGCGGGAGGGCCCAGTACAGATACGCAGTATTTT	CASSLKALAGGPSTDTQYF
TRBV6-6	TRBJ2-7	TRBD1	many	TGTGCCAGCAGTCCGGGACAGGGTGTCGGGGAGCAGTACTTC	CASSPGQGVGEQYF
TRBV9	TRBJ1-1	NA	NA	TGTGCCAGCAGCGTAGCACAGGGGAACACTGAAGCTTTCTTT	CASSVAQGNTEAFF
TRBV27	TRBJ2-3	TRBD2	NA	TGTGCCAGCACCGCCGGGACTAGCGACACAGATACGCAGTATTTT	CASTAGTSDTDTQYF
TRBV27	TRBJ1-2	TRBD1	NA	TGTGCCAGCAGTGTGGGACAGCTCTATGGCTACACCTTC	CASSVGQLYGYTF